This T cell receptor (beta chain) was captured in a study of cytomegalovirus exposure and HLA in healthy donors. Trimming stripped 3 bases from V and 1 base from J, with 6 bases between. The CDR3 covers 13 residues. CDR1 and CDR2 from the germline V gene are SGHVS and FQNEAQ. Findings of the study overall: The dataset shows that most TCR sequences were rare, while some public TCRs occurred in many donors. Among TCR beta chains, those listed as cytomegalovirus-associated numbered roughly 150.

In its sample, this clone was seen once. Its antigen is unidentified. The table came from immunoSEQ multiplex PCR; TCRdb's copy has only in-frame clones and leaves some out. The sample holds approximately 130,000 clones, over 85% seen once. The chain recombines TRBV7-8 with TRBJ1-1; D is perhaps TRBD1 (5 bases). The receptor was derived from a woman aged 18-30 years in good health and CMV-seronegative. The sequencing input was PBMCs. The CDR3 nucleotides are TGTGCCAGCAGCTTCGGGGGGAACACTGAAGCTTTCTTT. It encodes CASSFGGNTEAFF.